These 26 T cell receptor beta chains originate from one sample sequenced in a study of cytomegalovirus exposure and HLA in healthy donors. The PCR employed 60 Vbeta primers together with 13 Jbeta primers. Clones were read by immunoSEQ multiplex PCR, and TCRdb kept only the in-frame ones, dropping some. The sample comprises around 160,000 clones, roughly 73% of which are singletons, and 4.9% rests with the top ten. Sequenced sample: PBMCs. The source of these receptors is a male donor in good health and CMV-seronegative.

V gene TRBV7-9 combines with J gene TRBJ1-2; weak D call: TRBD1 (6 bases). With 2 bases removed from V and 7 bases from J, the gap between germline ends came to 8 bases. The CDR3 is 12 amino acids. Germline lookup yields CDR1 SEHNR and CDR2 FQNEAQ (reference sequence). CDR3 DNA sequence: TGTGCCAGCAGCTTACAGGGGCCTGGCTACACCTTC. This codes for CASSLQGPGYTF.

This chain links TRBV18 with TRBJ1-2; 7 positions match TRBD1. Germline CDR1 reads KGHSH; CDR2 reads LQKENI. V trimming: 3 bases; J trimming: 4 bases; junction bases outside the gene matches: 2. The CDR3 has 13 amino acids. The CDR3 nucleotides read TGTGCCAGCTCACCGGACAGGAGCTATGGCTACACCTTC. Translation gives CASSPDRSYGYTF.

This clone appeared a single time. The CDR3 is CASRQQVEQFF. The CDR3 nucleotides read TGTGCCAGCAGGCAACAAGTAGAGCAGTTCTTC. V usage is TRBV2 and J usage is TRBJ2-1; the D is unclear. Trimming cost V 6 bases and J 10 bases, with 10 bases left between them. Germline-derived CDR1 and CDR2 are SNHLY and FYNNEI. The CDR3 contains 11 residues.

Only one count was recorded for this clone. In nucleotides, the CDR3 is TGCGCCAGCAGCCAAAATCGGGGGAGTACGCAGTATTTT. Its protein product is CASSQNRGSTQYF. This rearrangement joins TRBV4-3 to TRBJ2-3; a weak D match, TRBD2 (6 bases). Germline CDR1 and CDR2: LGHNA and YSLEER. This CDR3 has 13 residues. Trimming shortened V by 2 bases and J by 8 bases, and 11 bases separated the two germline ends.

This clone was observed a handful of times. The V and J genes are TRBV28 and TRBJ1-1; no firm D call. The CDR3 consists of 14 residues. Germline lookup yields CDR1 MDHEN and CDR2 SYDVKM. Between the trimmed V and J ends, which lost 7 bases and 1 base, there was a span of 13 bases. CDR3 DNA: TGTGCCAGCATCACCCCGGGATCGAACACTGAAGCTTTCTTT. Translating it yields CASITPGSNTEAFF.

The chain has TRBV7-2 and TRBJ2-3; 7 bases agree with TRBD1. Unmatched junction bases numbered 12, after V lost 6 bases and J lost 0 bases. Germline V gene data show CDR1 as SGHTA and CDR2 as FQGNSA. CDR3 length equals 17 residues. Here the CDR3 reads CASSRPPGTASTDTQYF. The CDR3 DNA reads as TGTGCCAGCAGTCGTCCCCCCGGGACAGCTAGCACAGATACGCAGTATTTT.

This sequence joins TRBV27 and TRBJ2-4, with a possible D match to TRBD2 (6 bases). Per the germline V gene, CDR1 is MNHEY and CDR2 is SMNVEV (reference sequence). The CDR3 runs to 15 residues. V was clipped by 2 bases and J by 0 bases, with 8 bases between them. CDR3 coding DNA: TGTGCCAGCAGTTTAGGAGGGGCAGCCAAAAACATTCAGTACTTC. Translating gives CASSLGGAAKNIQYF.

V is TRBV5-1 and J is TRBJ2-7; tentatively, D is TRBD2 (6 bases). This CDR3 has 13 amino acids. Germline V gene sequence: CDR1 SGHRS, CDR2 YFSETQ. V lost 2 bases, J lost 4 bases, and 10 bases lay in between. The CDR3 loop is CASSFGGYYEQYF. As DNA, the CDR3 is TGCGCCAGCAGCTTTGGGGGGTATTACGAGCAGTACTTC.

This clone was found a few times. CDR3 amino acids: CASIPPTSTDTQYF. The CDR3 DNA reads as TGTGCCAGCATCCCCCCAACTAGCACAGATACGCAGTATTTT. The genes are TRBV27 and TRBJ2-3; no reliable D call. CDR3 length: 14 amino acids. V dropped 7 bases and J dropped 0 bases, with 11 bases sitting between them. Germline values: CDR1 MNHEY, CDR2 SMNVEV (reference sequence).

The CDR3 DNA is TGTGCCTGGAGTGTAGGACTAGCGGGGGTCAATGAGCAGTTCTTC. This gives the protein CAWSVGLAGVNEQFF. The genes are TRBV30 and TRBJ2-1, with 13 bases that match TRBD2. The ends lost 0 bases at V and 6 bases at J; junction bases unmatched: 2. CDR3 length equals 15 residues. In germline, CDR1 is GTSNPN, CDR2 SVGIG (reference sequence).

As regards this clone: Germline and junction disagree at one end, which may indicate a read error. V usage is TRBV6-5 and J usage is TRBJ1-2; D possibly corresponds to TRBD1 (6 bases). Per the germline V gene, CDR1 is MNHEY and CDR2 is SVGAGI. The CDR3 extends over 13 amino acids. CDR3 bases: TGTGCCAGCAGTTACCGAGGACAGAGATTACCTAGCTTC. As protein: CASSYRGQRLPSF.

This clone was counted once. V is TRBV5-1 and J is TRBJ1-1; tentative D call: TRBD1 (5 bases). The CDR3 contains 15 residues. Per the germline V gene, CDR1 is SGHRS and CDR2 is YFSETQ. The germline V and J ends were trimmed by 0 bases and 3 bases, with 12 bases remaining between them. This CDR3 reads CASSLGLTGDTEAFF. In DNA form, the CDR3 reads TGCGCCAGCAGCTTGGGGCTGACGGGGGACACTGAAGCTTTCTTT.

The V and J genes are TRBV5-6 and TRBJ2-5; 8 bases match TRBD2. This CDR3 comprises 14 residues. From germline, CDR1 is SGHDT and CDR2 YYEEEE. Trimming removed 5 bases from V and 4 bases from J; junction bases left unmatched: 7. The CDR3 region has the DNA TGTGCCAGCAGTTCGACTAGCGTCACAGAGACCCAGTACTTC. Its translation: CASSSTSVTETQYF. Full variable domain (outside the CDR3, taken from reference TRBV5-6 and TRBJ2-5): DAGVTQSPTHLIKTRGQQVTLRCSPKSGHDTVSWYQQALGQGPQFIFQYYEEEERQRGNFPDRFSGHQFPNYSSELNVNALLLGDSALYLCASSSTSVTETQYFGPGTRLLVL.

V gene TRBV4-2 combines with J gene TRBJ2-1; no definite D call. This CDR3 is 17 amino acids long. Germline CDR1 reads LGHNA; CDR2 reads YNFKEQ. Trimming removed 0 bases from V and 0 bases from J, with 12 bases in between. The CDR3 bases are TGTGCCAGCAGCCAAGATCTGACACGCCCCTCCTACAATGAGCAGTTCTTC. This gives the protein CASSQDLTRPSYNEQFF.

CDR3: CASRGAVLTF. The CDR3 nucleotides are TGTGCCAGTAGGGGGGCCGTCCTGACTTTC. This chain joins TRBV19 and TRBJ2-6; D may be TRBD1 (6 bases). CDR3 length: 10 amino acids. Germline V gene data show CDR1 as LNHDA and CDR2 as SQIVND (reference sequence). The V gene lost 6 bases and the J gene lost 12 bases, with 6 bases spanning the gap.

The chain has TRBV15 and TRBJ1-5; D might be TRBD1 (5 bases). Germline CDR1 is LNHNV and CDR2 is YYDKDF (reference sequence). Trimming stripped 5 bases from V and 3 bases from J, with 14 bases between. The CDR3 has 15 amino acids. The CDR3 region has the DNA TGTGCCACCAGCCTACCGGCGGGGCACAATCAGCCCCAGCATTTT. This encodes CATSLPAGHNQPQHF.

This chain links TRBV2 with TRBJ1-6, with D unresolved. V was cut by 4 bases and J by 7 bases, with 8 bases left in between. Germline loops: CDR1 SNHLY, CDR2 FYNNEI. The CDR3 has 13 residues. In DNA, the CDR3 is TGTGCCAGCAGTGGCGGCCAGAATTCACCCCTCCACTTT. Amino acids: CASSGGQNSPLHF.

The chain combines TRBV11-1 with TRBJ2-1; 7 bases map to TRBD1. CDR1 and CDR2 from the germline V gene are SGHAT and FQDESV (reference sequence). The trim removed 5 bases at V and 0 bases at J, leaving 7 bases unmatched. The CDR3 sequence is 16 residues long. The CDR3: CASSHAQGDSYNEQFF. The CDR3 DNA is TGTGCCAGCAGCCATGCTCAGGGGGACTCCTACAATGAGCAGTTCTTC.

The genes are TRBV5-1 and TRBJ1-1; possible D gene TRBD1, 5 bases. Germline loops: CDR1 SGHRS, CDR2 YFSETQ. V shed 4 bases and J shed 4 bases, with 11 bases lying between them. CDR3 size: 13 residues. This chain's CDR3 is CASSEPDTTEAFF. The CDR3 DNA follows: TGCGCCAGCAGCGAGCCGGACACCACTGAAGCTTTCTTT. Looking up the rest from reference TRBV5-1 and TRBJ1-1 gives the full variable domain: KAGVTQTPRYLIKTRGQQVTLSCSPISGHRSVSWYQQTPGQGLQFLFEYFSETQRNKGNFPGRFSGRQFSNSRSEMNVSTLELGDSALYLCASSEPDTTEAFFGQGTRLTVV.

The V call is TRBV13, the J call TRBJ1-3; tentatively, D is TRBD1 (6 bases). Germline CDR1 is PRHDT and CDR2 is FYEKMQ (reference sequence). The CDR3 totals 15 residues. Trimming removed 0 bases at V and 6 bases at J, with 12 bases between. CDR3 sequence (DNA): TGTGCCAGCAGCTTAGGAGGGGGAAATGCAAACACCATATATTTT. Translation: CASSLGGGNANTIYF.

The V gene is TRBV4-1, the J gene TRBJ2-5, with TRBD1 matching over 10 bases. The germline V gene encodes CDR1 MGHRA and CDR2 YSYEKL. The CDR3 is made up of 14 amino acids. V lost 4 bases to trimming and J lost 5 bases; unmatched junction nucleotides: 4. Here the CDR3 DNA reads TGCGCCAGCAGCCTTGGGACAGGGGTGGAGACCCAGTACTTC. It codes for CASSLGTGVETQYF.

This chain connects TRBV5-1 to TRBJ2-5; TRBD1 might be the D (5 bases). TRBJ2-7 matches the DNA end more closely, so the J call is doubtful. Per germline, CDR1 SGHRS and CDR2 YFSETQ. The CDR3 is 14 residues long. The CDR3 protein is CASSWGLEAGEQYF. The CDR3 DNA reads as TGCGCCAGCAGCTGGGGCCTCGAAGCAGGCGAGCAGTACTTC.

This chain links TRBV5-1 with TRBJ1-1; TRBD1 matches at 7 bases. The CDR3 is 15 residues long. The V and J ends lost 1 base and 1 base, in that order; junction bases with no gene match: 4. The germline V gene encodes CDR1 SGHRS and CDR2 YFSETQ. CDR3 protein: CASSLRGTANTEAFF. CDR3 sequence (DNA): TGCGCCAGCAGCTTGCGTGGGACAGCGAACACTGAAGCTTTCTTT.

The gene calls are TRBV4-2 and TRBJ2-1, with 12 bases aligning to TRBD2. The V segment lost 4 bases and the J segment 7 bases; nucleotides outside the gene matches: 11. Germline V gene sequence: CDR1 LGHNA, CDR2 YNFKEQ. The CDR3 loop spans 17 amino acids. CDR3: CASSLNPWTSGKNEQFF. As DNA, the CDR3 is TGTGCCAGCAGCCTAAACCCTTGGACTAGCGGGAAGAATGAGCAGTTCTTC.

The V and J genes are TRBV6-6 and TRBJ2-2, with 9 bases aligning to TRBD2. CDR3 size: 14 residues. The junction had 3 bases not matched to a gene; V was cut back by 7 bases and J by 3 bases. Germline V gene data show CDR1 as MNHNY and CDR2 as SVGAGI (reference sequence). Here the CDR3 DNA reads TGTGCCAGCACCAGACTAGCGGACACCGGGGAGCTGTTTTTT. It translates to CASTRLADTGELFF.

The rearrangement links TRBV7-2 to TRBJ2-3, with 10 bases lining up with TRBD2. CDR1 is SGHTA, CDR2 FQGNSA, per germline. V trimming: 0 bases; J trimming: 4 bases; junction bases outside the gene matches: 4. The CDR3 extends over 16 amino acids. Here the CDR3 reads CASSLAGSGGADTQYF. CDR3 coding DNA: TGTGCCAGCAGCTTAGCGGGGAGCGGGGGGGCAGATACGCAGTATTTT.